The 20 T cell receptor beta chains below all came from one sample that was sequenced in a study of identical twins. TCRdb re-called the 5' RACE reads through MiXCR, storing one row per CDR3 protein. Seen here are 650,000 to 750,000 distinct CDR3 sequences, 21% observed once, and the top ten hold approximately 4.3%. A further study also used this sample, focusing on T cells expressing NK-cell markers.

The sequenced material came from PBMCs. The receptors originated from a woman in her late teens or twenties in good health.

This chain uses TRBV5-5 with TRBJ1-4; D might be TRBD1 (5 bases). Trimming took off 1 base at V and 16 bases at J, with 14 bases between the two ends. Germline loops: CDR1 SGHKS, CDR2 YYEKEE (reference sequence). CDR3 length: 12 residues. Written as DNA, the CDR3 is TGTGCCAGCAGCTTGTACGACACGGGGCAGTTTTTT. Protein product: CASSLYDTGQFF.

The chain employs TRBV11-2 and TRBJ2-5; D call uncertain. Germline values: CDR1 SGHAT, CDR2 FQNNGV. The CDR3 is 15 amino acids. V gave up 1 base and J gave up 2 bases, with 11 bases separating them. The CDR3 DNA reads TGTGCCAGCAGCTTAGCCGCGTACCGACAAGAGACCCAGTACTTC. Translation: CASSLAAYRQETQYF.

This chain links TRBV20-1 with TRBJ2-1; TRBD2 agrees at 7 bases. The CDR3 is made up of 14 amino acids. V was clipped by 2 bases and J by 7 bases; unmatched bases: 8. Germline-derived CDR1 and CDR2 are DFQATT and SNEGSKA (reference sequence). CDR3 amino acids: CSARRNGAGNEQFF. CDR3 in DNA: TGCAGTGCTAGAAGGAATGGAGCGGGAAATGAGCAGTTCTTC.

This clonotype was recorded a few times. The chain is built from TRBV27 and TRBJ2-3, with 7 positions matching TRBD2. Losses at the gene ends were 6 bases for V and 6 bases for J; bases not matched to a gene: 12. CDR3 size: 15 residues. Germline V lookup: CDR1 MNHEY, CDR2 SMNVEV (reference sequence). This CDR3 is CASSRRGGSIDTQYF. Written as DNA, the CDR3 is TGTGCCAGCAGCAGGAGGGGCGGGAGTATCGATACGCAGTATTTT.

The chain links TRBV11-2 to TRBJ1-1, with D unresolved. The CDR3 covers 15 residues. The V end was cut by 3 bases, the J end by 0 bases, with 11 bases between. Per germline, CDR1 SGHAT and CDR2 FQNNGV. The chain's CDR3 is CASSFDGTMNTEAFF. The CDR3 nucleotides read TGTGCCAGCAGCTTCGACGGAACGATGAACACTGAAGCTTTCTTT.

The sample holds many counts of this clonotype. The chain employs TRBV6-1 and TRBJ2-5, with a weak D call TRBD2 (8 bases). The germline V gene has CDR1 MNHNS and CDR2 SASEGT. This CDR3 has 15 amino acids. Deletions cut 6 bases from V and 5 bases from J, with 19 bases between. CDR3: CASSPGTRGQETQYF. The CDR3, as DNA: TGTGCCAGCAGCCCCGGGACTAGGGGACAGGAGACCCAGTACTTC.

This clonotype turned up a few times. The chain carries TRBV7-2 and TRBJ2-6; D gene unclear. Germline V lookup: CDR1 SGHTA, CDR2 FQGNSA. The CDR3 sequence is 15 residues long. With 3 bases removed from V and 3 bases from J, the gap between germline ends came to 9 bases. CDR3: CASSFADHGANVLTF. Here the CDR3 DNA reads TGTGCCAGCAGCTTCGCAGATCATGGGGCCAACGTCCTGACTTTC.

V is TRBV6-5 and J is TRBJ1-3; 10 bases agree with TRBD1. CDR1 MNHEY and CDR2 SVGAGI come from the germline V gene. The CDR3 is made up of 17 amino acids. The trim removed 0 bases at V and 2 bases at J, leaving 4 bases unmatched. CDR3 DNA: TGTGCCAGCAGTTACTCTGGGGGACAGGGGCCTGGAAACACCATATATTTT. It codes for CASSYSGGQGPGNTIYF.

In its sample, this clonotype was seen once. The chain uses TRBV7-8 and TRBJ2-1, with TRBD2 matching 8 bases. Germline assignment: CDR1 SGHVS and CDR2 FQNEAQ. V lost 6 bases, J lost 5 bases, and 6 bases stayed unmatched. The CDR3 covers 14 residues. The CDR3, as DNA: TGTGCCAGCAGTTCAATTAGCGGGGACAATGAGCAGTTCTTC. Encoded protein: CASSSISGDNEQFF.

This clonotype was found once. This CDR3 reads CASSVGYGSSGNTIYF. The CDR3 nucleotides are TGTGCCAGCAGCGTGGGGTACGGGAGCTCTGGAAACACCATATATTTT. V and J are TRBV9 and TRBJ1-3; no definite D call. This CDR3 has 16 amino acids. Germline CDR1 SGDLS, CDR2 YYNGEE. V was clipped by 2 bases and J by 0 bases, with 12 bases between them.

The V gene is TRBV20-1, the J gene TRBJ1-1, with D uncertain. The CDR3 runs 13 residues. Germline CDR1 is DFQATT and CDR2 is SNEGSKA (reference sequence). Trimming removed 0 bases at V and 4 bases at J, with 9 bases between. The chain's CDR3 is CSAREGRLTEAFF. CDR3 DNA: TGCAGTGCTAGAGAGGGGAGACTCACTGAAGCTTTCTTT.

This clonotype was counted a few times. The chain recombines TRBV7-9 with TRBJ2-5; the D is unclear. In germline, CDR1 is SEHNR, CDR2 FQNEAQ (reference sequence). Trimming took 8 bases from V and 6 from J, leaving 7 bases between them. The CDR3 loop spans 10 amino acids. CDR3: CASERKTQYF. CDR3 sequence (DNA): TGTGCCAGCGAAAGGAAGACCCAGTACTTC.

This clonotype was observed a few times. This chain connects TRBV7-2 to TRBJ1-2, with 11 bases fitting TRBD1. The CDR3 covers 16 residues. Germline assignment: CDR1 SGHTA and CDR2 FQGNSA. Losses at the gene ends were 5 bases for V and 7 bases for J; bases not matched to a gene: 12. CDR3 region: CASSLRTGGALRGYTF. In DNA, the CDR3 is TGTGCCAGCAGCCTCCGGACAGGGGGCGCATTACGTGGCTACACCTTC.

The sample holds a few counts of this clonotype. The J gene is TRBJ1-2, the V gene TRBV11-1, with 7 bases aligning to TRBD1. The CDR3 has 18 residues. The J segment lost 6 bases and the V segment lost 1 base, leaving 17 bases of the junction unmatched. The V gene's germline CDR1 is SGHAT and CDR2 FQDESV (reference sequence). The CDR3 coding sequence is TGTGCCAGCAGCTTAGATACCGTGACCGGGACAGCGACTCATGGCTACACCTTC. The encoded protein is CASSLDTVTGTATHGYTF. The full variable domain, in which reference TRBV11-1 and TRBJ1-2 provide the parts outside the CDR3, is EAEVAQSPRYKITEKSQAVAFWCDPISGHATLYWYRQILGQGPELLVQFQDESVVDDSQLPKDRFSAERLKGVDSTLKIQPAELGDSAMYLCASSLDTVTGTATHGYTFGSGTRLTVV.

This clonotype appeared a few times. The CDR3 sequence is CASSPLGPRGDEQFF. As DNA, the CDR3 is TGTGCCAGCAGCCCCCTAGGTCCCAGGGGAGATGAGCAGTTCTTC. The genes are TRBV11-3 and TRBJ2-1; D perhaps matches TRBD1 (6 bases). This CDR3 comprises 15 residues. Trimming removed 5 bases from V and 8 bases from J, with 19 bases in between. From germline, CDR1 is SGHNT and CDR2 YENEEA.

V gene TRBV20-1 combines with J gene TRBJ2-3; 10 bases align to TRBD2. Trimming removed 0 bases from V and 2 bases from J; junction bases left unmatched: 8. The CDR3 is made up of 17 amino acids. Germline V gene sequence: CDR1 DFQATT, CDR2 SNEGSKA (reference sequence). In nucleotides, the CDR3 is TGCAGTGCTAGAGATCTTCCAGCGGGGGGGGACACAGATACGCAGTATTTT. It codes for CSARDLPAGGDTDTQYF.

This clonotype has only a few counts. The J gene is TRBJ2-1, the V gene TRBV20-1; D unresolved. Germline V CDR1 and CDR2: DFQATT, SNEGSKA (reference sequence). V lost 0 bases and J lost 8, with 8 bases in between. The CDR3 runs to 12 residues. The CDR3 is CSARDPTDEQFF. The CDR3 DNA is TGCAGTGCTAGAGACCCGACCGATGAGCAGTTCTTC.

This chain connects TRBV7-2 to TRBJ1-1; no definite D call. The CDR3 contains 13 residues. Germline CDR1 SGHTA, CDR2 FQGNSA. The germline V and J ends were trimmed by 5 bases and 4 bases, with 11 bases remaining between them. CDR3 nucleotides: TGTGCCAGCAGCGTAACGGGTAGCACTGAAGCTTTCTTT. Encoded protein: CASSVTGSTEAFF.

This clonotype turned up a few times. The chain is built from TRBV7-2 and TRBJ2-1; 12 bases are shared with TRBD2. J was trimmed by 6 bases and V by 4 bases; bases with no gene match: 4. In germline, CDR1 is SGHTA, CDR2 FQGNSA. The CDR3 contains 15 residues. The CDR3 spells CASSSAGLAGNEQFF. The CDR3 DNA follows: TGTGCCAGCAGCTCGGCGGGACTAGCGGGCAATGAGCAGTTCTTC.

The V call is TRBV6-4, the J call TRBJ2-7; unclear D gene. Per the germline V gene, CDR1 is MRHNA and CDR2 is SNTAGT. V lost 5 bases to trimming and J lost 5 bases, with 13 bases between them. The CDR3 runs 13 residues. The CDR3 bases are TGTGCCAGCAGTCCGGGTCCGCTGGACGAGCAGTACTTC. Translation gives CASSPGPLDEQYF.